The 3 T cell receptor beta chains below were found in one sample sequenced in a study of blood T cell repertoires in COVID-19. Measured with immunoSEQ multiplex PCR; TCRdb has only the in-frame clones, and not every one. The sample records about 160,000 clones, 60% to 85% being singletons. Specimen: peripheral blood. These receptor sequences come from a man in his 60s with acute or convalescent COVID-19.

V usage is TRBV5-4 and J usage is TRBJ1-2, with D maybe TRBD1 (5 bases). The CDR3 length is 16 residues. The germline CDR1 and CDR2 sequences are SGHNT and YYREEE (reference sequence). The V end lost 3 bases, the J end lost 2 bases, and 17 bases lay between the germline ends. CDR3 protein: CASSSGGGFENYGYTF. The CDR3 DNA sequence: TGTGCCAGCAGCTCCGGGGGGGGATTTGAGAACTATGGCTACACCTTC.

In its sample, this clone was seen a few times. V usage is TRBV5-1 and J usage is TRBJ2-2; 9 bases match TRBD2. V was pared by 0 bases and J by 1 base, with 10 bases of the junction left unmatched. Germline V gene sequence: CDR1 SGHRS, CDR2 YFSETQ. The CDR3 contains 19 residues. The CDR3 bases are TGCGCCAGCAGCTTGGCCCATCGCGGGGGGGCTGGGAACACCGGGGAGCTGTTTTTT. Translated: CASSLAHRGGAGNTGELFF.

This clone was observed a handful of times. The J gene is TRBJ2-7, the V gene TRBV6-2 or TRBV6-3; 7 bases are shared with TRBD1. The germline V gene has CDR1 MNHEY and CDR2 SVGEGT. The CDR3 is 14 residues long. After removal of 5 bases from V and 3 bases from J, the junction contained 7 bases not matched to a gene. The CDR3: CASSLGQVNYEQYF. CDR3 nucleotides: TGTGCCAGCAGTCTAGGACAGGTTAACTACGAGCAGTACTTC.